This TCR beta chain was recorded in a study of OX40 agonist ivuxolimab in advanced cancers. Repertoires were generated with immunoSEQ multiplex PCR, while TCRdb's copy carries only in-frame clones and drops some. Altogether fewer than 55,000 clones are present, 88% being singletons, with the ten largest covering more than 13%. CDR1 and CDR2 (germline): LNHNV, YYDKDF (reference sequence). J gave up 2 bases and V 5 bases, and 8 bases lay outside the gene matches. The CDR3 contains 15 residues. The sequence derives from an adult with an advanced solid tumor such as melanoma, head and neck, liver or kidney cancer. The V gene is TRBV15, the J gene TRBJ1-1; 7 bases match TRBD1. Sample: CD4+ or CD8+ T cells sorted from blood, taken in a trial of the OX40 agonist ivuxolimab. Written as DNA, the CDR3 is TGTGCCACCAGCGCCCGGACAGGAGTTAACACTGAAGCTTTCTTT. As protein: CATSARTGVNTEAFF.